Presented here are 31 T cell receptor beta chains from one specimen sequenced in a study of shared clonotypes between healthy human individuals. Only in-frame clones appear in the TCRdb table, and some are missing; sequencing was by immunoSEQ multiplex PCR. This table holds about 2.1 million clones, 93% found once. Terminally differentiated effector memory CD45RA+ cells were excluded from the naive CD8 cells, which were CD45RO-negative and positively selected for CCR7. Sequenced: naive CD8+ T cells from PBMCs. Receptors originate from a man between 18 and 35 years old in good health. Some clones in this sample may be carry-over from other donors' samples.

The chain links TRBV27 to TRBJ2-7; perhaps TRBD2 as D (5 bases). The V gene lost 5 bases and the J gene lost 0 bases, with 20 bases spanning the gap. CDR1 MNHEY and CDR2 SMNVEV come from the germline V gene (reference sequence). This CDR3 is 17 amino acids long. CDR3 region: CASSPSWRGPSSYEQYF. CDR3 coding DNA: TGTGCCAGCAGTCCCTCTTGGCGAGGGCCAAGCTCCTACGAGCAGTACTTC.

This clone was observed a handful of times. A read error may produce the germline difference seen at one junction end. This sequence joins TRBV28 and TRBJ1-1; 12 bases line up with TRBD1. There are 12 residues in the CDR3. CDR1 and CDR2 from the germline V gene are MDHEN and SYDVKM. The chain's CDR3 is CASSPPGTGGEF. CDR3 coding DNA: TGTGCCAGCAGCCCCCCCGGGACAGGGGGCGAGTTT.

This clone showed up just once. Different DNA sequences within this sample yield the same CDR3. J is TRBJ1-2 and V is TRBV27; 7 bases are a match to TRBD1. The ends lost 5 bases at V and 0 bases at J; junction bases unmatched: 3. The CDR3 extends over 14 amino acids. Per germline, CDR1 MNHEY and CDR2 SMNVEV (reference sequence). This CDR3 is CASSPTGANYGYTF. In nucleotides, the CDR3 is TGTGCCAGCAGTCCCACAGGGGCTAACTATGGCTACACCTTC.

The chain is built from TRBV28 and TRBJ1-1; 7 bases match TRBD1. The CDR3 spans 14 residues. V was clipped by 3 bases and J by 11 bases; unmatched bases: 12. Germline CDR1 MDHEN, CDR2 SYDVKM. CDR3 region: CASSFPHRGPGAFF. DNA of the CDR3: TGTGCCAGCAGTTTCCCCCACAGGGGCCCTGGGGCTTTCTTT.

J is TRBJ2-1 and V is TRBV27; possible D gene TRBD1, 6 bases. CDR1 is MNHEY, CDR2 SMNVEV, per germline (reference sequence). This CDR3 contains 13 residues. Trimming pared 4 bases from V and 6 bases from J, leaving 10 bases between. The CDR3 loop reads CASSSGTTNEQFF. DNA for the CDR3: TGTGCCAGCAGTTCCGGGACAACCAATGAGCAGTTCTTC.

The chain is built from TRBV15 and TRBJ1-4; 7 bases line up with TRBD1. V shed 9 bases, J shed 3 bases, and the junction held 10 bases outside the gene matches. The germline V gene encodes CDR1 LNHNV and CDR2 YYDKDF (reference sequence). The CDR3 runs 15 residues. CDR3 in amino acids: CATTDDRVANEKLFF. In DNA, the CDR3 is TGTGCCACAACCGACGACAGGGTAGCTAATGAAAAACTGTTTTTT.

The CDR3 region is CASGIGRTGGRWGNTIYF. The CDR3 DNA follows: TGTGCCAGCGGAATCGGTCGGACAGGCGGCAGATGGGGAAACACCATATATTTT. The gene calls are TRBV28 and TRBJ1-3; 7 bases map to TRBD1. Germline loops: CDR1 MDHEN, CDR2 SYDVKM. V shed 8 bases and J 4 bases; nucleotides not matched to a gene: 20. The CDR3 contains 18 residues.

About this clone itself: The sample has other DNA sequences that encode this CDR3 too. V and J are TRBV27 and TRBJ1-4, with 7 bases lining up with TRBD1. Germline V gene sequence: CDR1 MNHEY, CDR2 SMNVEV (reference sequence). CDR3 size: 12 residues. After removal of 7 bases from V and 7 bases from J, the junction contained 3 bases not matched to a gene. The CDR3 loop reads CASTSGGEKLFF. The CDR3 DNA reads TGTGCCAGCACATCAGGGGGTGAAAAACTGTTTTTT.

The chain joins TRBV5-6 to TRBJ1-3; D is undetermined. V gave up 6 bases and J gave up 4 bases, with 11 bases separating them. This CDR3 region has 13 residues. Germline CDR1 and CDR2: SGHDT and YYEEEE. Here the CDR3 reads CASTTPGGNTIYF. Written as DNA, the CDR3 is TGTGCCAGCACCACCCCCGGGGGAAACACCATATATTTT.

The rearrangement joins TRBV7-9 to TRBJ2-7; 8 nucleotides agree with TRBD2. V dropped 5 bases and J dropped 2; count of bases not matched to a gene: 8. This CDR3 contains 15 residues. CDR1 is SEHNR and CDR2 is FQNEAQ in the germline V gene (reference sequence). CDR3 DNA: TGTGCCAGCAGCACCCGGGAGGGCCGGCCCTACGAGCAGTACTTC. Its protein product is CASSTREGRPYEQYF.

V is TRBV10-3 and J is TRBJ2-7; 9 bases align to TRBD1. Germline CDR1 ENHRY, CDR2 SYGVKD. The CDR3 loop spans 15 amino acids. V was clipped by 5 bases and J by 1 base; unmatched bases: 6. The CDR3 protein is CAISSDRGDSYEQYF. In DNA, the CDR3 is TGTGCCATCAGTTCGGACAGGGGTGATTCCTACGAGCAGTACTTC.

The J gene is TRBJ2-1, the V gene TRBV27; 11 bases align to TRBD2. Trimming took 0 bases from V and 4 from J; bases not matched to a gene: 2. The germline CDR1 and CDR2 sequences are MNHEY and SMNVEV (reference sequence). CDR3 size: 16 residues. The CDR3 bases are TGTGCCAGCAGTTTATCCAGACTAGCGGGATACAATGAGCAGTTCTTC. This sequence encodes CASSLSRLAGYNEQFF.

The V call is TRBV2, the J call TRBJ2-4; a weak D match, TRBD2 (6 bases). Trimming removed 5 bases at V and 2 bases at J, with 13 bases between. Germline V gene lookup returns CDR1 SNHLY and CDR2 FYNNEI. The CDR3 length is 15 residues. The CDR3 loop reads CASSLLGGTKNIQYF. CDR3 nucleotide sequence: TGTGCCAGCAGTCTACTCGGGGGAACCAAAAACATTCAGTACTTC.

The V call is TRBV19, the J call TRBJ1-2; 7 bases agree with TRBD1. This CDR3 is built from 13 residues. Per germline, CDR1 LNHDA and CDR2 SQIVND (reference sequence). The junction had 5 bases not matched to a gene; V was cut back by 7 bases and J by 3 bases. Written as DNA, the CDR3 is TGTGCCAGTATTAACGGGACAGACTATGGCTACACCTTC. Its protein is CASINGTDYGYTF.

The chain carries TRBV25-1 and TRBJ2-7; D possibly corresponds to TRBD1 (7 bases). This CDR3 region has 12 residues. From germline, CDR1 is MGHDK and CDR2 SYGVNS. Trimming removed 7 bases from V and 4 bases from J, with 11 bases in between. The CDR3 sequence is CASTRGAYEQYF. Written as DNA, the CDR3 is TGTGCCAGCACCAGGGGGGCATACGAGCAGTACTTC.

The chain couples TRBV28 to TRBJ2-7; 8 bases fit TRBD2. V lost 3 bases to trimming and J lost 5 bases; unmatched junction nucleotides: 9. Germline lookup yields CDR1 MDHEN and CDR2 SYDVKM. This CDR3 has 15 residues. CDR3 amino acids: CASSFGSGGPNEQYF. Here the CDR3 DNA reads TGTGCCAGCAGTTTTGGGTCGGGAGGGCCCAACGAGCAGTACTTC.

The chain combines TRBV6-1 with TRBJ1-4, with D tentatively TRBD1 (6 bases). V lost 7 bases, J lost 1 base, and 13 bases lay in between. The CDR3 totals 15 residues. Germline-derived CDR1 and CDR2 are MNHNS and SASEGT. CDR3 region: CASNGATGTNEKLFF. In DNA, the CDR3 is TGTGCCAGCAATGGGGCGACAGGAACTAATGAAAAACTGTTTTTT.

V usage is TRBV5-8 and J usage is TRBJ1-1, with 10 bases lining up with TRBD1. From germline, CDR1 is SGHTS and CDR2 YDEGEE. Germline trimming cut 5 bases from V and 1 base from J; bases unmatched to any gene: 8. This CDR3 comprises 16 residues. This CDR3 is CASSSDRGHRNTEAFF. The CDR3 DNA reads TGTGCCAGCAGTTCCGACAGGGGGCACAGGAACACTGAAGCTTTCTTT.

The rearrangement uses TRBV5-6 and TRBJ2-6, with D perhaps being TRBD1 or TRBD2 (5 bases each). CDR1 SGHDT and CDR2 YYEEEE come from the germline V gene. Trimming stripped 4 bases from V and 9 bases from J, with 17 bases between. The length of the CDR3 is 15 residues. CDR3 sequence: CASSTSTGLLNVLTF. CDR3 nucleotide sequence: TGTGCCAGCAGCACGAGTACGGGGCTTCTCAACGTCCTGACTTTC.

The sample holds one count of this clone. The rearrangement uses TRBV6-1 and TRBJ1-5; D remains ambiguous. This CDR3 is 18 amino acids long. Germline assignment: CDR1 MNHNS and CDR2 SASEGT. V lost 2 bases and J 0 bases, leaving 17 bases between the germline ends. The CDR3 DNA is TGTGCCAGCAGTGAACTTACGAAACCGGCTTATAGCAATCAGCCCCAGCATTTT. It translates to CASSELTKPAYSNQPQHF.

V usage is TRBV28 and J usage is TRBJ2-5; D call uncertain. The germline CDR1 and CDR2 sequences are MDHEN and SYDVKM. The CDR3 is 14 residues long. The germline V and J ends were trimmed by 3 bases and 2 bases, with 10 bases remaining between them. The DNA for the CDR3 is TGTGCCAGCAGTTTTGAGACAAATCAAGAGACCCAGTACTTC. Its translation: CASSFETNQETQYF.

The chain is built from TRBV28 and TRBJ2-1, with a possible D match to TRBD2 (6 bases). The germline CDR1 and CDR2 sequences are MDHEN and SYDVKM. V was cut by 3 bases and J by 0 bases, with 24 bases left in between. CDR3 length: 20 residues. The CDR3 region is CASSFEGLVSGRVSYNEQFF. DNA of the CDR3: TGTGCCAGCAGTTTTGAAGGGTTAGTAAGCGGGCGTGTCTCCTACAATGAGCAGTTCTTC.

A note on this clone: This sample includes further DNA sequences coding for the same CDR3. This sequence joins TRBV7-9 and TRBJ2-1; 13 nucleotides line up with TRBD2. This CDR3 is 15 amino acids long. Germline assignment: CDR1 SEHNR and CDR2 FQNEAQ (reference sequence). V lost 5 bases to trimming and J lost 5 bases; unmatched junction nucleotides: 3. For the CDR3, the DNA is TGTGCCAGCAGCGCTGGGACTAGCGGGAACAATGAGCAGTTCTTC. This translates into CASSAGTSGNNEQFF. Full variable domain (missing parts from reference TRBV7-9 and TRBJ2-1): DTGVSQNPRHKITKRGQNVTFRCDPISEHNRLYWYRQTLGQGPEFLTYFQNEAQLEKSRLLSDRFSAERPKGSFSTLEIQRTEQGDSAMYLCASSAGTSGNNEQFFGPGTRLTVL.

The J gene is TRBJ2-2, the V gene TRBV27; D possibly uses TRBD1 or TRBD2 (5 bases each). This CDR3 contains 15 residues. Trimming removed 4 bases at V and 8 bases at J, with 17 bases between. The germline V gene has CDR1 MNHEY and CDR2 SMNVEV (reference sequence). The CDR3 loop is CASSWGTAVAGELFF. The CDR3 coding sequence is TGTGCCAGCAGTTGGGGGACGGCCGTTGCGGGGGAGCTGTTTTTT.

V gene TRBV9 combines with J gene TRBJ2-7, with TRBD2 identical over 7 bases. CDR3 size: 17 residues. In germline, CDR1 is SGDLS, CDR2 YYNGEE. With 4 bases clipped from V and 4 bases from J, the junction kept 17 bases outside the gene matches. The chain's CDR3 is CASSPDVTGGPLYEQYF. The CDR3 nucleotides read TGTGCCAGCAGCCCAGACGTGACGGGAGGACCCCTTTACGAGCAGTACTTC.

This clone was observed once. This rearrangement joins TRBV28 to TRBJ2-7; TRBD1 matches at 10 bases. In germline, CDR1 is MDHEN, CDR2 SYDVKM. V trimming: 5 bases; J trimming: 7 bases; junction bases outside the gene matches: 8. The CDR3 has 14 residues. As DNA, the CDR3 is TGTGCCAGCAGTCGAGTGGGACAGGGGTGGGAGCAGTACTTC. It is translated as CASSRVGQGWEQYF.

The chain employs TRBV28 and TRBJ2-7; D unclear. V was cut by 2 bases and J by 2 bases, with 7 bases left in between. The CDR3 totals 13 residues. Germline V gene sequence: CDR1 MDHEN, CDR2 SYDVKM. The CDR3 nucleotides read TGTGCCAGCAGTTTACGGAGTGCCTACGAGCAGTACTTC. Residues: CASSLRSAYEQYF.

The chain carries TRBV6-1 and TRBJ2-1, with 8 bases lining up with TRBD1. CDR3 length equals 15 residues. Germline V CDR1 and CDR2: MNHNS, SASEGT. The V gene end was trimmed by 5 bases and the J gene end by 8 bases; junction bases not matched to a gene: 11. The CDR3 DNA reads as TGTGCCAGCAGTCCCGTGGTCAGGGGGCGCGATGAGCAGTTCTTC. Translating it yields CASSPVVRGRDEQFF.

The genes are TRBV7-9 and TRBJ2-7, with 7 bases matching TRBD1. The CDR3 has 15 residues. CDR1 SEHNR and CDR2 FQNEAQ come from the germline V gene (reference sequence). Germline trimming cut 5 bases from V and 3 bases from J; bases unmatched to any gene: 10. CDR3 sequence reads: CASSPADRVVYEQYF. CDR3 nucleotide sequence: TGTGCCAGCAGCCCAGCCGACAGGGTGGTCTACGAGCAGTACTTC.

This clone was detected only a few times. V usage is TRBV15 and J usage is TRBJ1-4, with D possibly being TRBD1 (6 bases). From germline, CDR1 is LNHNV and CDR2 YYDKDF (reference sequence). The CDR3 spans 14 residues. V was shortened by 1 base and J by 13 bases, with 16 bases between the two germline ends. The CDR3 loop reads CATSRVPQDRSLFF. As DNA, the CDR3 is TGTGCCACCAGCAGAGTACCGCAAGACAGGTCACTGTTTTTT. The variable domain in full, completed from reference TRBV15 and TRBJ1-4, reads DAMVIQNPRYQVTQFGKPVTLSCSQTLNHNVMYWYQQKSSQAPKLLFHYYDKDFNNEADTPDNFQSRRPNTSFCFLDIRSPGLGDTAMYLCATSRVPQDRSLFFGSGTQLSVL.

The chain joins TRBV10-3 to TRBJ2-1, with 8 bases identical to TRBD2. The CDR3 is 14 residues long. Germline loops: CDR1 ENHRY, CDR2 SYGVKD. J was trimmed by 4 bases and V by 10 bases; bases with no gene match: 9. CDR3 loop: CATAEAGGYNEQFF. CDR3 nucleotides: TGTGCCACCGCGGAGGCGGGAGGTTACAATGAGCAGTTCTTC.